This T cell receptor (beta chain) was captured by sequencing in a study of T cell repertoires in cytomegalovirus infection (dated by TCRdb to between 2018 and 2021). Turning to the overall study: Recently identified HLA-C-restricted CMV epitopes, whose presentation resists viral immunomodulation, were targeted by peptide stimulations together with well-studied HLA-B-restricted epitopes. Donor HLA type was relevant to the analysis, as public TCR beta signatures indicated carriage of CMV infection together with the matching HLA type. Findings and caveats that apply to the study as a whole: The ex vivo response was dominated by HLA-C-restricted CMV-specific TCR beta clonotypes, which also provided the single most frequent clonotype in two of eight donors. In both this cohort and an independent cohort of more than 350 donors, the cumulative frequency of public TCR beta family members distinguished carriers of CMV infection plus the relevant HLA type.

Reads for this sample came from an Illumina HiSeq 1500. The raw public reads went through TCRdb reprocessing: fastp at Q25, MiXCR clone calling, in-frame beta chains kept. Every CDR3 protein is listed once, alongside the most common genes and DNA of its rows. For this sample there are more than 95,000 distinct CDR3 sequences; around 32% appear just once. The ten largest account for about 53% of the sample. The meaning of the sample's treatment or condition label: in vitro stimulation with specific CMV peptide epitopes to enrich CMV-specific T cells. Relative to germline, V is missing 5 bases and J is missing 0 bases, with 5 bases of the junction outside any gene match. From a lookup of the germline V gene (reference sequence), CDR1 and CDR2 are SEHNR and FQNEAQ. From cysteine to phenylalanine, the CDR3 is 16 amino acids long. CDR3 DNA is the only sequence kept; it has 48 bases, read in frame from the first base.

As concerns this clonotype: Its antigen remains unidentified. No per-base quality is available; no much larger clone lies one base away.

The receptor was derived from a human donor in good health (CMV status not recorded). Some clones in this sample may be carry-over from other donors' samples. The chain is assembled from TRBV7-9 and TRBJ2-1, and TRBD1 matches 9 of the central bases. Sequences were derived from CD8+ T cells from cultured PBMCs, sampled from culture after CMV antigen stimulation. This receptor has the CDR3 CASSPRTGDSYNEQFF. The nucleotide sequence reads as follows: TGTGCCAGCAGCCCCCGGACAGGGGACTCCTACAATGAGCAGTTCTTC.